Presented here are 4 T cell receptor beta chains from one specimen sequenced in a study of early T cells in non-severe SARS-CoV-2 infection. TCRdb independently ran MiXCR on the 5' RACE reads; one entry per CDR3 protein. The sample lists around 98,000 distinct CDR3 sequences, 11% occurring once. The sequenced sample consisted of whole blood. The receptors come from an adult who was a healthcare worker with PCR-confirmed SARS-CoV-2 infection or an uninfected control (not recorded which).

The rearrangement joins TRBV28 to TRBJ1-2; no reliable D call. Trimming pared 5 bases from V and 14 bases from J, leaving 9 bases between. This CDR3 is built from 9 residues. Germline CDR1 reads MDHEN; CDR2 reads SYDVKM. CDR3 nucleotide sequence: TGTGCCAGCAGTCCTCAGTATACCTTC. It encodes CASSPQYTF.

This clonotype was observed a few times. This chain connects TRBV20-1 to TRBJ2-1; D may be TRBD1 or TRBD2 (6 bases each). The CDR3 is 12 amino acids. The germline V gene has CDR1 DFQATT and CDR2 SNEGSKA (reference sequence). This CDR3 reads CRPVGGRNEQFF. The CDR3 region has the DNA TGCAGGCCGGTGGGGGGCCGCAATGAGCAGTTCTTC.

The table lists this clonotype with a few counts. The chain has TRBV29-1 and TRBJ1-2, with TRBD1 as a possible D gene (6 bases). The length of the CDR3 is 14 residues. Between the trimmed V and J ends, which lost 7 bases and 1 base, there was a span of 16 bases. Germline V gene data show CDR1 as SQVTM and CDR2 as ANQGSEA. The chain's CDR3 is CSAAGADSNYGYTF. CDR3 nucleotides: TGCAGCGCCGCGGGGGCGGACAGTAACTATGGCTACACCTTC.

In its sample, this clonotype was seen a few times. The gene calls are TRBV29-1 and TRBJ2-3; a possible D gene is TRBD1 (6 bases). V was trimmed by 4 bases and J by 1 base, leaving 12 bases between them. The CDR3 sequence is 14 residues long. The germline V gene encodes CDR1 SQVTM and CDR2 ANQGSEA. Here the CDR3 DNA reads TGCAGCGTTGCCTACAGGGAGCGCACAGATACGCAGTATTTT. As protein: CSVAYRERTDTQYF.